A selection of T cell receptor beta chains follows, all from one sample in a study of low-dose radiotherapy and immunotherapy resistance in tumors. MiXCR, applied by TCRdb to the reads, yields one record per CDR3 protein. This table has around 84,000 distinct CDR3 sequences, under 20% appearing once. Material: PBMCs, obtained after low-dose radiotherapy plus immunotherapy. These TCRs come from a male donor with prostate cancer. CDR3s include the opening cysteine and the closing phenylalanine or tryptophan. A D gene is named only where the DNA matches it firmly. Part of the rows lack a size; the others show once, few, many or a class for expanded clones.

TRBJ2-1	TRBD2	14	TRBV4-1	many	CASSVSGSSGEQFF	TGCGCCAGCAGCGTTAGCGGGAGCTCTGGTGAGCAGTTCTTC
TRBJ2-3	TRBD2	16	TRBV7-6	many	CASSLNSGRRPDTQYF	TGTGCCAGCAGCTTAAATAGCGGGAGGAGGCCAGATACGCAGTATTTT
TRBJ2-1	TRBD2	16	TRBV6-6	many	CASSDPTSGGYNEQFF	TGTGCCAGCAGCGACCCGACTAGCGGGGGATACAATGAGCAGTTCTTC
TRBJ2-2	TRBD1	15	TRBV19	many	CASIRTGVNTGELFF	TGTGCCAGTATAAGGACAGGGGTTAACACCGGGGAGCTGTTTTTT
TRBJ2-2	TRBD2	17	TRBV5-6	many	CASSLTSGGLVPGELFF	TGTGCCAGCAGCCTGACTAGCGGGGGACTTGTACCCGGGGAGCTGTTTTTT
TRBJ2-2	.	14	TRBV12-3/TRBV12-4	many	CASGPTGTLGELFF	TGTGCCAGCGGGCCGACCGGGACCCTGGGGGAGCTGTTTTTT
TRBJ2-7	.	15	TRBV4-1	many	CASSSPRGSSYEQYF	TGCGCCAGCAGCTCCCCTAGGGGAAGCTCCTACGAGCAGTACTTC
TRBJ2-7	TRBD1	13	TRBV2	many	CASRAGTGYEQYF	TGTGCCAGCAGGGCCGGGACAGGGTACGAGCAGTACTTC
TRBJ2-7	.	14	TRBV6-1	many	CASNILQGTYEQYF	TGTGCCAGCAACATCCTCCAGGGTACCTACGAGCAGTACTTC
TRBJ2-1	TRBD2	20	TRBV20-1	.	CSARGNSMGLAGRGYNEQFF	TGCAGTGCTAGAGGCAATTCTATGGGACTAGCGGGACGCGGCTACAATGAGCAGTTCTTC
TRBJ2-6	.	19	TRBV6-6	many	CASSPINGRGRAGANVLTF	TGTGCCAGCAGTCCCATCAACGGCCGGGGAAGAGCGGGGGCCAACGTCCTGACTTTC
TRBJ1-6	.	15	TRBV30	many	CAWSSSGSYNSPLHF	TGTGCCTGGAGTAGTTCGGGATCCTATAATTCACCCCTCCACTTT
TRBJ2-3	TRBD2	17	TRBV7-2	few	CASSRTRLAGLTDTQYF	TGTGCCAGCAGCCGGACTAGACTAGCGGGACTCACAGATACGCAGTATTTT
TRBJ2-3	TRBD2	16	TRBV7-2	many	CASSLAGGGAVDTQYF	TGTGCCAGCAGCTTAGCGGGGGGGGGTGCCGTAGATACGCAGTATTTT
TRBJ2-7	.	14	TRBV2	few	CASTPSSLYGEQYF	TGTGCCAGTACGCCGTCCAGTTTATATGGGGAGCAGTACTTC
TRBJ2-1	.	13	TRBV29-1	many	CSANRARWNEQFF	TGCAGCGCAAACAGGGCCCGTTGGAATGAGCAGTTCTTC
TRBJ2-5	.	15	TRBV12-3/TRBV12-4	many	CASSLGGLDQETQYF	TGTGCCAGCAGTTTAGGCGGACTGGACCAAGAGACCCAGTACTTC
TRBJ2-7	.	11	TRBV29-1	many	CPPPGPYEQYF	TGCCCCCCTCCTGGTCCCTACGAGCAGTACTTC
TRBJ2-2	.	20	TRBV5-4	.	CASSFPPGQGDTNTGELFFF	.
TRBJ2-7	TRBD2	16	TRBV6-6	once	CASSYSGGGGAYEQYF	TGTGCCAGCAGTTACTCGGGCGGCGGGGGGGCCTACGAGCAGTACTTC
TRBJ2-5	TRBD2	14	TRBV7-2	many	CASRPSSGKETQYF	TGTGCCAGCAGACCCTCTAGCGGAAAAGAGACCCAGTACTTC
TRBJ2-1	TRBD1	14	TRBV12-3/TRBV12-4	many	CASSLAGTGREQFF	TGTGCCAGCAGTTTAGCCGGGACAGGGCGTGAGCAGTTCTTC
TRBJ1-6	.	15	TRBV28	many	CASTVQGSYNSPLHF	TGTGCCAGCACCGTACAGGGTTCCTATAATTCACCCCTCCACTTT
TRBJ2-7	.	15	TRBV5-4	many	CASSPKTRDSYEQYF	TGTGCCAGCAGCCCGAAAACGCGGGACAGCTACGAGCAGTACTTC
TRBJ1-2	TRBD1	14	TRBV29-1	many	CSVGETGTGFRYTF	TGCAGCGTTGGGGAGACCGGGACAGGGTTTCGCTACACCTTC
TRBJ1-4	.	13	TRBV6-5	many	CASSSRTGEKLFF	TGTGCCAGCAGCTCACGTACGGGTGAAAAACTGTTTTTT
TRBJ2-2	.	16	TRBV21-1	once	CASSSGTGRAGELFFF	.
TRBJ2-2	.	15	TRBV29-1	many	CSVIGGDSNTGELFF	TGCAGCGTCATAGGGGGGGACAGTAACACCGGGGAGCTGTTTTTT
TRBJ2-6	.	16	TRBV5-1	few	CASSTQVSSGANVLTF	TGCGCCAGCAGTACACAGGTTTCTTCTGGGGCCAACGTCCTGACTTTC
TRBJ2-5	TRBD2	15	TRBV7-2	few	CASSLGGLRQETQYF	TGTGCCAGCAGCTTAGGGGGACTAAGGCAAGAGACCCAGTACTTC
TRBJ2-2	TRBD1	14	TRBV6-5	many	CASRTGQGVGELFF	TGTGCCAGCAGGACGGGACAGGGGGTCGGGGAGCTGTTTTTT
TRBJ2-1	.	17	TRBV7-2	.	CASSPRQGGLAYNEQFF	TGTGCCAGCAGCCCCCGACAGGGAGGCCTGGCCTACAATGAGCAGTTCTTC
TRBJ2-5	TRBD2	16	TRBV10-3	many	CAISESGLAGAGTQYF	TGTGCCATCAGTGAGTCGGGTCTAGCGGGAGCCGGGACCCAGTACTTC
TRBJ1-1	.	14	TRBV20-1	.	CSVPIRGPGTEAFF	TGCAGTGTCCCTATTAGGGGTCCTGGGACTGAAGCTTTCTTT
TRBJ1-5	.	16	TRBV12-3/TRBV12-4	many	CASSLGLGTSNQPQHF	TGTGCCAGCAGTTTAGGTCTAGGCACGAGCAATCAGCCCCAGCATTTT
TRBJ2-7	.	13	TRBV7-9	many	CASSLGGHDEQYF	TGTGCCAGCAGCTTAGGCGGTCACGACGAGCAGTACTTC
TRBJ2-5	.	13	TRBV3-1	many	CASSPTRTETQYF	TGTGCCAGCAGCCCCACTAGGACGGAGACCCAGTACTTC
TRBJ2-3	.	15	TRBV7-2	once	CASSWAGAGADTQYF	TGTGCCAGCAGCTGGGCGGGGGCGGGTGCAGATACGCAGTATTTT
TRBJ2-7	.	16	TRBV6-1	many	CASRPASVGASYEQYF	TGTGCCTCTCGCCCGGCCTCTGTAGGGGCGTCCTACGAGCAGTACTTC
TRBJ1-2	.	12	TRBV6-2/TRBV6-3	many	CASSYTRGGYTF	TGTGCCAGCAGTTACACGAGAGGGGGCTACACCTTC
TRBJ2-7	TRBD2	15	TRBV7-2	many	CASSLSFGAGGEQYF	TGTGCCAGCAGCTTAAGTTTCGGAGCGGGAGGCGAGCAGTACTTC
TRBJ2-1	.	13	TRBV28	many	CETSKSSYNEQFF	TGCGAGACTTCTAAAAGCTCCTACAATGAGCAGTTCTTC
TRBJ2-3	TRBD1	16	TRBV5-8	many	CASSWWTGGNTDTQYF	TGTGCCAGCAGCTGGTGGACAGGGGGAAACACAGATACGCAGTATTTT
TRBJ2-7	TRBD2	18	TRBV7-2	many	CASSLGGTSGAGAYEQYF	TGTGCCAGCAGCTTAGGTGGGACTAGCGGGGCAGGGGCCTACGAGCAGTACTTC
TRBJ2-5	TRBD2	16	TRBV15	many	CATSRDRLAGATSQYF	TGTGCCACCAGCAGAGATCGTCTAGCGGGCGCCACATCCCAGTACTTC
TRBJ1-5	.	15	TRBV7-6	many	CASSLGQGFNQPQHF	TGTGCCAGCAGCTTAGGGCAGGGTTTTAATCAGCCCCAGCATTTT
TRBJ2-7	TRBD1	15	TRBV7-4	many	CASSLGQESSYEQYF	TGTGCCAGCAGTTTAGGACAGGAGAGCTCCTACGAGCAGTACTTC
TRBJ2-1	.	13	TRBV25-1	many	CASSETGYNEQFF	TGTGCCAGCAGTGAAACCGGATACAATGAGCAGTTCTTC
TRBJ2-1	.	11	TRBV10-3	.	CASTEGVEQFF	TGTGCTTCGACTGAGGGTGTGGAGCAGTTCTTC
TRBJ2-5	.	14	TRBV7-2	many	CASSLTGGKGTQYF	TGTGCCAGCAGCTTAACGGGCGGGAAGGGGACCCAGTACTTC
TRBJ1-1	TRBD1	14	TRBV5-5	many	CASSFTGGGTEAFF	TGTGCCAGCAGCTTTACAGGGGGCGGAACTGAAGCTTTCTTT
TRBJ2-5	TRBD2	16	TRBV3-1	many	CASSPIREGRRETQYF	TGTGCCAGCAGCCCAATTCGGGAGGGCCGTCGGGAGACCCAGTACTTC
TRBJ1-5	TRBD1	14	TRBV7-2	.	CASSGNRGNQPQHF	TGTGCCAGCAGCGGCAACAGGGGAAATCAGCCCCAGCATTTT
TRBJ2-7	.	13	TRBV5-6	many	CASSPRVTYEQYF	TGTGCCAGCAGCCCGAGGGTGACCTACGAGCAGTACTTC
TRBJ2-7	TRBD1	14	TRBV19	many	CASSIGQGVYEQYF	TGTGCCAGTAGTATAGGCCAGGGGGTCTACGAGCAGTACTTC